The 32 T cell receptor beta chains in this list originate from one sample, sequenced in a study of blood T cell repertoires in COVID-19. The repertoire was sequenced with immunoSEQ multiplex PCR; TCRdb's copy has only in-frame clones and lacks some. The profile covers about 200,000 clones, with about nine tenths appearing a single time and around 0.53% taken by the ten largest. Sequencing input: peripheral blood. The receptors here all came from a man aged 50-59 years with acute or convalescent COVID-19.

The chain has TRBV6-5 and TRBJ2-5; tentatively, D is TRBD2 (7 bases). The CDR3 consists of 12 residues. Trimming took off 7 bases at V and 5 bases at J, with 11 bases between the two ends. Looked up from germline, CDR1 is MNHEY and CDR2 is SVGAGI. CDR3 nucleotide sequence: TGTGCCAGCATTAGGGGGGGCGAGACCCAGTACTTC. It encodes CASIRGGETQYF.

In nucleotides, the CDR3 is TGTGCCAGCAGCTTAGGGGACAGGCCCCAGCATTTT. This codes for CASSLGDRPQHF. This sequence joins TRBV7-9 and TRBJ1-5, with 7 bases identical to TRBD1. The ends lost 1 base at V and 9 bases at J; junction bases unmatched: 0. Germline loops: CDR1 SEHNR, CDR2 FQNEAQ (reference sequence). The CDR3 is 12 residues long.

The chain joins TRBV25-1 to TRBJ1-6; D perhaps matches TRBD1 (6 bases). The V and J ends lost 5 bases and 13 bases respectively, with 12 bases between them. This CDR3 has 12 residues. CDR1 is MGHDK and CDR2 is SYGVNS in the germline V gene. The chain's CDR3 is CASSRGGTPLHF. The CDR3 region has the DNA TGTGCCAGCAGTAGGGGGGGGACCCCCCTCCACTTT.

The chain links TRBV6-6 to TRBJ2-2; D is uncertain. The CDR3 runs 16 residues. The ends were cut back, 0 bases at V and 0 bases at J, with 8 bases in the middle. Germline V gives CDR1 MNHNY, CDR2 SVGAGI (reference sequence). The CDR3 DNA reads as TGTGCCAGCAGTTACTCGCCCAGTCCGAACACCGGGGAGCTGTTTTTT. It yields the protein CASSYSPSPNTGELFF.

The rearrangement uses TRBV5-5 and TRBJ2-3; TRBD2 matches 7 bases. V was clipped by 6 bases and J by 1 base; unmatched bases: 5. The CDR3 spans 14 residues. Germline V gives CDR1 SGHKS, CDR2 YYEKEE (reference sequence). The CDR3 protein is CASKGLAGTDTQYF. In DNA, the CDR3 is TGTGCCAGCAAGGGGCTAGCGGGCACAGATACGCAGTATTTT.

The V and J genes are TRBV19 and TRBJ1-5; possibly TRBD1 for D (5 bases). This CDR3 is 17 amino acids long. Deletions cut 4 bases from V and 0 bases from J, with 16 bases between. Germline V gene sequence: CDR1 LNHDA, CDR2 SQIVND (reference sequence). The CDR3 reads CASSNSGGRYSNQPQHF. The CDR3 DNA sequence: TGTGCCAGTAGTAATTCGGGGGGACGGTATAGCAATCAGCCCCAGCATTTT.

The chain joins TRBV24-1 to TRBJ2-7; the D gene is possibly TRBD1 (6 bases). This CDR3 comprises 14 residues. Trimming took off 4 bases at V and 3 bases at J, with 12 bases between the two ends. Germline-derived CDR1 and CDR2 are KGHDR and SFDVKD. As DNA, the CDR3 is TGTGCCACCAGTGACTCGGGACAAAGCTACGAGCAGTACTTC. Residues: CATSDSGQSYEQYF.

This clone was observed once. Additional DNA sequences in this sample encode the identical CDR3. V usage is TRBV3-1 (or the pseudogene TRBV3-2) and J usage is TRBJ1-1; D not certain. V lost 1 base and J lost 5, with 8 bases in between. CDR3 length equals 13 residues. In germline, CDR1 is LGHDT, CDR2 YNNKEL (reference sequence). The DNA for the CDR3 is TGTGCCAGCAGCCAAGGGGCGGGAACTGAAGCTTTCTTT. Its translation: CASSQGAGTEAFF.

CDR3 amino acids: CASSKHSSYEQYF. The CDR3, as DNA: TGTGCCAGCAGTAAACACAGCAGCTACGAGCAGTACTTC. The J gene is TRBJ2-7, the V gene TRBV6-5; D is uncertain. Between the trimmed V and J ends, which lost 5 bases and 3 bases, there was a span of 11 bases. Germline V gives CDR1 MNHEY, CDR2 SVGAGI. This CDR3 has 13 residues.

CDR3 sequence: CATSRVLAGANEQFF. The CDR3 bases are TGTGCCACCAGCAGAGTCCTAGCGGGAGCTAATGAGCAGTTCTTC. This chain links TRBV15 with TRBJ2-1; 10 bases agree with TRBD2. This CDR3 has 15 amino acids. The ends lost 1 base at V and 7 bases at J; junction bases unmatched: 4. The V gene's germline CDR1 is LNHNV and CDR2 YYDKDF (reference sequence). Filled out from reference TRBV15 and TRBJ2-1, the complete variable domain reads DAMVIQNPRYQVTQFGKPVTLSCSQTLNHNVMYWYQQKSSQAPKLLFHYYDKDFNNEADTPDNFQSRRPNTSFCFLDIRSPGLGDTAMYLCATSRVLAGANEQFFGPGTRLTVL.

The genes are TRBV27 and TRBJ1-4; 9 bases map to TRBD1. Germline trimming cut 4 bases from V and 8 bases from J; bases unmatched to any gene: 5. CDR3 length: 14 amino acids. The germline CDR1 and CDR2 sequences are MNHEY and SMNVEV (reference sequence). The CDR3 region is CASSSLGTGEKLFF. In nucleotides, the CDR3 is TGTGCCAGCAGTTCCTTGGGGACAGGGGAAAAACTGTTTTTT.

This chain links TRBV28 with TRBJ1-2; unclear D gene. There are 12 residues in the CDR3. The V end was cut by 2 bases, the J end by 4 bases, with 5 bases between. Germline assignment: CDR1 MDHEN and CDR2 SYDVKM. The CDR3 bases are TGTGCCAGCAGTTTAGAGCGCTATGGCTACACCTTC. Translation: CASSLERYGYTF.

This clone was counted a single time. The rearrangement links TRBV5-1 to TRBJ1-6; D remains ambiguous. Trimming shortened V by 0 bases and J by 7 bases, and 11 bases separated the two germline ends. The CDR3 spans 15 residues. The germline V gene has CDR1 SGHRS and CDR2 YFSETQ. For the CDR3, the DNA is TGCGCCAGCAGCTTGGGGTCAGGCGCAAATTCACCCCTCCACTTT. This translates into CASSLGSGANSPLHF.

The V gene is TRBV4-3, the J gene TRBJ2-7; a weak D match, TRBD1 (6 bases). Trimming left V 0 bases short and J 2 bases short, with 14 bases between. Germline V gene lookup returns CDR1 LGHNA and CDR2 YSLEER. This CDR3 has 16 amino acids. The CDR3 coding sequence is TGCGCCAGCAGCCAAGACCCCCGGGACACGACCTACGAGCAGTACGTC. It specifies CASSQDPRDTTYEQYV.

The CDR3 DNA reads as TGTGCCTGGAGAGTTCAGGGGCCGAACACTGAAGCTTTCTTT. It is translated as CAWRVQGPNTEAFF. This chain connects TRBV30 to TRBJ1-1; D might be TRBD1 (6 bases). Germline CDR1 reads GTSNPN; CDR2 reads SVGIG (reference sequence). This CDR3 is built from 14 residues. The V end was cut by 3 bases, the J end by 1 base, with 12 bases between.

CDR3 in amino acids: CAWSVQASGTEAFF. In DNA, the CDR3 is TGTGCCTGGAGTGTACAGGCCTCGGGCACTGAAGCTTTCTTT. The gene calls are TRBV30 and TRBJ1-1, with a possible D match to TRBD1 (5 bases). Per germline, CDR1 GTSNPN and CDR2 SVGIG (reference sequence). The V end lost 0 bases, the J end lost 4 bases, and 12 bases lay between the germline ends. The CDR3 runs 14 residues.

This clone was found once. The V and J genes are TRBV7-9 and TRBJ2-2; D gene unclear. V lost 3 bases and J lost 3, with 14 bases in between. This CDR3 spans 16 amino acids. Germline V gives CDR1 SEHNR, CDR2 FQNEAQ (reference sequence). CDR3 protein: CASSFSSSGDTGELFF. CDR3 nucleotide sequence: TGTGCCAGCAGCTTCTCCTCGTCGGGTGACACCGGGGAGCTGTTTTTT.

J is TRBJ1-2 and V is TRBV27; D gene uncertain. V dropped 3 bases and J dropped 4 bases, with 9 bases sitting between them. This CDR3 has 13 amino acids. Germline CDR1 MNHEY, CDR2 SMNVEV (reference sequence). The CDR3 spells CASSFRGSYGYTF. CDR3 sequence (DNA): TGTGCCAGCAGTTTCCGAGGATCCTATGGCTACACCTTC.

V and J are TRBV19 and TRBJ2-2; 8 bases map to TRBD2. The V and J ends lost 6 bases and 4 bases, in that order; junction bases with no gene match: 7. This CDR3 spans 15 amino acids. CDR1 and CDR2 from the germline V gene are LNHDA and SQIVND (reference sequence). The CDR3, as DNA: TGTGCCAGTAGCTCCAGCGGGAGAATCACCGGGGAGCTGTTTTTT. Residues: CASSSSGRITGELFF.

The chain couples TRBV10-3 to TRBJ2-5; 7 positions agree with TRBD1. The CDR3 consists of 14 residues. V lost 6 bases and J lost 4; bases outside the gene matches: 8. Germline V gives CDR1 ENHRY, CDR2 SYGVKD. The chain's CDR3 is CAIRGGSLGETQYF. The CDR3 nucleotides are TGTGCCATCAGAGGGGGCAGCTTGGGAGAGACCCAGTACTTC.

The chain carries TRBV19 and TRBJ1-1, with 7 nucleotides matching TRBD1. The CDR3 has 14 amino acids. Germline CDR1 and CDR2: LNHDA and SQIVND (reference sequence). V gave up 4 bases and J gave up 1 base; unmatched junction bases: 3. The DNA of the CDR3 is TGTGCCAGTAGTAACAGGGGACGGAACACTGAAGCTTTCTTT. Translated, it gives CASSNRGRNTEAFF. The variable domain in full, with the rest retrieved from reference TRBV19 and TRBJ1-1, is DGGITQSPKYLFRKEGQNVTLSCEQNLNHDAMYWYRQDPGQGLRLIYYSQIVNDFQKGDIAEGYSVSREKKESFPLTVTSAQKNPTAFYLCASSNRGRNTEAFFGQGTRLTVV.

V and J are TRBV14 and TRBJ2-2; 9 positions agree with TRBD2. Germline loops: CDR1 SGHDN, CDR2 FVKESK. This CDR3 has 19 amino acids. With 0 bases clipped from V and 0 bases from J, the junction kept 8 bases outside the gene matches. CDR3 in amino acids: CASSQDGGLAGPNTGELFF. The CDR3 DNA is TGTGCCAGCAGCCAAGATGGGGGTCTAGCGGGACCGAACACCGGGGAGCTGTTTTTT.

V and J are TRBV4-3 and TRBJ2-3, with D possibly matching TRBD2 (6 bases). Per germline, CDR1 LGHNA and CDR2 YSLEER. The CDR3 consists of 18 residues. With 0 bases removed from V and 4 bases from J, the gap between germline ends came to 20 bases. The CDR3 DNA is TGCGCCAGCAGCCAAGAGCCCGCGGGGCCGGGGTCCGCAGATACGCAGTATTTT. It is translated as CASSQEPAGPGSADTQYF.

CDR3 nucleotides: TGTGCCAGCAGCTTTTCTCTAGCGGGCCAAGAGACCCAGTACTTC. This gives the protein CASSFSLAGQETQYF. The rearrangement links TRBV5-4 to TRBJ2-5; TRBD2 matches 8 bases. Per germline, CDR1 SGHNT and CDR2 YYREEE (reference sequence). CDR3 length: 15 amino acids. V was clipped by 2 bases and J by 1 base; unmatched bases: 4.

This chain connects TRBV6-5 to TRBJ1-3, with D unresolved. Germline lookup yields CDR1 MNHEY and CDR2 SVGAGI. V was shortened by 6 bases and J by 2 bases, with 8 bases between the two germline ends. CDR3 length equals 13 residues. The CDR3 region is CASSRPAGNTIYF. CDR3 in DNA: TGTGCCAGCAGCCGCCCAGCTGGAAACACCATATATTTT.

The rearrangement links TRBV25-1 to TRBJ1-4; the D is unclear. Germline CDR1 reads MGHDK; CDR2 reads SYGVNS. The V end was cut by 5 bases, the J end by 8 bases, with 12 bases between. The CDR3 loop spans 13 amino acids. The CDR3 sequence is CASSNPGEEKLFF. The CDR3 bases are TGTGCCAGCAGTAATCCGGGAGAGGAAAAACTGTTTTTT.

The rearrangement uses TRBV24-1 and TRBJ2-1; TRBD2 matches 11 bases. This CDR3 contains 15 residues. In germline, CDR1 is KGHDR, CDR2 SFDVKD. V was pared by 1 base and J by 8 bases, with 3 bases of the junction left unmatched. CDR3 sequence reads: CATSDFTSGRYEQFF. The CDR3 DNA reads TGTGCCACCAGTGATTTTACTAGCGGGAGATATGAGCAGTTCTTC.

The CDR3 nucleotides are TGTGCCAGCAGCTGGGCGCGGACAGGGTCGAATGAAAAACTGTTTTTT. It encodes CASSWARTGSNEKLFF. V gene TRBV11-2 combines with J gene TRBJ1-4; 8 bases are a match to TRBD1. The CDR3 totals 16 residues. CDR1 is SGHAT, CDR2 FQNNGV, per germline. V dropped 4 bases and J dropped 5; count of bases not matched to a gene: 9.

The genes are TRBV11-2 and TRBJ1-6; tentatively, D is TRBD1 (5 bases). CDR3 size: 14 residues. V shed 6 bases and J shed 13 bases, with 19 bases lying between them. Germline CDR1 is SGHAT and CDR2 is FQNNGV. The CDR3 nucleotides read TGTGCCAGCAGTTCCCTTGGGACTCTTAATCCCCTCCACTTT. Encoded protein: CASSSLGTLNPLHF. The full variable domain, with the rest looked up from reference TRBV11-2 and TRBJ1-6, is EAGVAQSPRYKIIEKRQSVAFWCNPISGHATLYWYQQILGQGPKLLIQFQNNGVVDDSQLPKDRFSAERLKGVDSTLKIQPAKLEDSAVYLCASSSLGTLNPLHFGNGTRLTVT.

The rearrangement joins TRBV4-1 to TRBJ2-2; no clear D gene. CDR1 is MGHRA and CDR2 is YSYEKL in the germline V gene. V lost 4 bases to trimming and J lost 4 bases, with 16 bases between them. CDR3 length equals 16 residues. The CDR3 loop is CASSPYSRGVTGELFF. The CDR3 DNA follows: TGCGCCAGCAGCCCTTATAGTAGAGGAGTCACCGGGGAGCTGTTTTTT.

The genes are TRBV4-1 and TRBJ2-7, with TRBD1 matching 8 bases. CDR3 length: 16 residues. V lost 2 bases, J lost 3 bases, and 9 bases stayed unmatched. From germline, CDR1 is MGHRA and CDR2 YSYEKL. The CDR3 sequence: CASSQSSDRVRYEQYF. The CDR3, as DNA: TGCGCCAGCAGCCAATCATCGGACAGGGTGCGCTACGAGCAGTACTTC.

The chain employs TRBV4-2 and TRBJ2-3; D possibly corresponds to TRBD2 (6 bases). Germline CDR1 and CDR2: LGHNA and YNFKEQ. Trimming pared 1 base from V and 5 bases from J, leaving 13 bases between. This CDR3 has 15 amino acids. In DNA, the CDR3 is TGTGCCAGCAGCCAAGGGACTACCCGGGGAGATACGCAGTATTTT. Its translation is CASSQGTTRGDTQYF.